These 28 T cell receptor beta chains originate from one sample sequenced in a study of PD-1 blockade in classical Hodgkin lymphoma. Documented time point: newly diagnosed, previously untreated cHL patient sample. Researchers used magnetic negative selection to pull out pure CD4+ T cells from thawed PBMCs. Some clones are missing from TCRdb's copy, which holds only in-frame ones; the method was immunoSEQ multiplex PCR. The repertoire holds fewer than 25,000 clones, with over 90% as singletons. The sequencing sample was made of CD4+ T cells from blood. The receptors originated from a human donor with classical Hodgkin lymphoma.

The V and J genes are TRBV2 and TRBJ1-6; D remains ambiguous. From germline, CDR1 is SNHLY and CDR2 FYNNEI. Trimming stripped 4 bases from V and 7 bases from J, with 11 bases between. This CDR3 spans 14 amino acids. CDR3 sequence: CASSGRARNSPLHF. CDR3 bases: TGTGCCAGCAGTGGTCGGGCTAGGAATTCACCCCTCCACTTT.

The chain carries TRBV19 and TRBJ1-2; D unclear. Germline V CDR1 and CDR2: LNHDA, SQIVND (reference sequence). CDR3 length: 12 amino acids. V lost 4 bases and J 6 bases, leaving 9 bases between the germline ends. The CDR3 nucleotides are TGTGCCAGTAGTAAGGGAGGGAATGGCTACACCTTC. This gives the protein CASSKGGNGYTF.

This sequence joins TRBV5-1 and TRBJ2-1, with D uncertain. There are 12 residues in the CDR3. Trimming took 5 bases from V and 7 from J, leaving 10 bases between them. Germline lookup yields CDR1 SGHRS and CDR2 YFSETQ. The CDR3 bases are TGCGCCAGCAGAAATGCACCGAATGAGCAGTTCTTC. Translation: CASRNAPNEQFF.

The J gene is TRBJ2-5, the V gene TRBV18; TRBD2 matches 14 bases. From germline, CDR1 is KGHSH and CDR2 LQKENI. CDR3 length: 18 residues. V gave up 4 bases and J gave up 5 bases; unmatched junction bases: 12. The CDR3 loop is CASSLGLAGGPLWETQYF. Here the CDR3 DNA reads TGTGCCAGCTCACTTGGACTAGCGGGGGGCCCTTTATGGGAGACCCAGTACTTC.

This clone was found a few times. The J gene is TRBJ1-1, the V gene TRBV2; D is ambiguous. Deletions cut 2 bases from V and 1 base from J, with 8 bases between. Germline-derived CDR1 and CDR2 are SNHLY and FYNNEI. This CDR3 is 14 amino acids long. CDR3 DNA: TGTGCCAGCAGTGAAAGAGGAGGGAACACTGAAGCTTTCTTT. Protein product: CASSERGGNTEAFF. Supplemented by reference TRBV2 and TRBJ1-1, the full variable domain reads EPEVTQTPSHQVTQMGQEVILRCVPISNHLYFYWYRQILGQKVEFLVSFYNNEISEKSEIFDDQFSVERPDGSNFTLKIRSTKLEDSAMYFCASSERGGNTEAFFGQGTRLTVV.

The chain couples TRBV16 to TRBJ2-1; D possibly corresponds to TRBD2 (5 bases). This CDR3 region has 17 residues. Between the trimmed V and J ends, which lost 6 bases and 0 bases, there was a span of 18 bases. Germline CDR1 is KGHSY and CDR2 is FQNENV. The CDR3 is CASSPLGGPSSYNEQFF. The CDR3, as DNA: TGTGCCAGCAGTCCTCTAGGCGGGCCGAGCTCCTACAATGAGCAGTTCTTC.

The gene calls are TRBV28 and TRBJ2-7; 7 bases are shared with TRBD1. The CDR3 is 15 residues long. Trimming removed 5 bases from V and 2 bases from J; junction bases left unmatched: 9. The germline CDR1 and CDR2 sequences are MDHEN and SYDVKM. CDR3 loop: CASSGRQGDPYEQYF. Here the CDR3 DNA reads TGTGCCAGCAGTGGTCGACAGGGCGACCCCTACGAGCAGTACTTC. Supplemented by reference TRBV28 and TRBJ2-7, the full variable domain reads DVKVTQSSRYLVKRTGEKVFLECVQDMDHENMFWYRQDPGLGLRLIYFSYDVKMKEKGDIPEGYSVSREKKERFSLILESASTNQTSMYLCASSGRQGDPYEQYFGPGTRLTVT.

This clone has just one count. The rearrangement uses TRBV5-8 and TRBJ2-1; D is undetermined. Germline loops: CDR1 SGHTS, CDR2 YDEGEE. This CDR3 region has 12 residues. Trimming removed 3 bases from V and 14 bases from J, with 15 bases in between. CDR3 amino acids: CASSSYSNSKFF. The CDR3 DNA is TGTGCCAGCAGCTCATACAGCAACTCTAAGTTCTTC.

The rearrangement uses TRBV5-5 and TRBJ1-1; no clear D gene. This CDR3 has 12 amino acids. V lost 4 bases and J lost 7, with 11 bases in between. Germline V gene data show CDR1 as SGHKS and CDR2 as YYEKEE (reference sequence). The CDR3 loop is CASSPIFDEAFF. The DNA for the CDR3 is TGTGCCAGCAGCCCTATATTCGATGAAGCTTTCTTT.

The chain employs TRBV5-5 and TRBJ2-7; D may match TRBD1 or TRBD2 (5 bases each). V shed 1 base and J shed 1 base, with 18 bases lying between them. The CDR3 is 17 residues long. CDR1 SGHKS and CDR2 YYEKEE come from the germline V gene (reference sequence). CDR3 nucleotides: TGTGCCAGCAGCTTGCTTCTCACCCGGGACGGATCCTACGAGCAGTACTTC. Protein: CASSLLLTRDGSYEQYF.

The chain employs TRBV30 and TRBJ1-6, with D hard to call. Germline V gene sequence: CDR1 GTSNPN, CDR2 SVGIG (reference sequence). The CDR3 extends over 16 amino acids. The V and J ends lost 0 bases and 14 bases respectively, with 23 bases between them. CDR3 region: CAWSVLSYPNLLALHF. CDR3 nucleotide sequence: TGTGCCTGGAGTGTTTTAAGCTATCCTAATTTATTAGCCCTCCACTTT.

J is TRBJ2-5 and V is TRBV18, with D possibly TRBD2 on 6 matching bases. CDR3 length: 16 amino acids. Germline CDR1 KGHSH, CDR2 LQKENI. The V and J ends lost 2 bases and 2 bases respectively, with 15 bases between them. CDR3 sequence: CASSPARLGIQETQYF. CDR3 in DNA: TGTGCCAGCTCACCAGCTCGACTAGGCATTCAAGAGACCCAGTACTTC.

This clone turned up a few times. The rearrangement uses TRBV2 and TRBJ1-1, with D unresolved. Trimming pared 1 base from V and 1 base from J, leaving 4 bases between. Germline CDR1 SNHLY, CDR2 FYNNEI. The CDR3 contains 13 residues. The DNA for the CDR3 is TGTGCCAGCAGTGAAGATAGGAACACTGAAGCTTTCTTT. Residues: CASSEDRNTEAFF.

The rearrangement links TRBV2 to TRBJ1-2; perhaps TRBD1 as D (6 bases). Trimming cost V 4 bases and J 6 bases, with 15 bases left between them. Germline values: CDR1 SNHLY, CDR2 FYNNEI. This CDR3 contains 14 residues. For the CDR3, the DNA is TGTGCCAGCAGTGTCAAGGGGGGGCGGAATGGCTACACCTTC. Protein: CASSVKGGRNGYTF. The variable domain in full, completed from reference TRBV2 and TRBJ1-2, reads EPEVTQTPSHQVTQMGQEVILRCVPISNHLYFYWYRQILGQKVEFLVSFYNNEISEKSEIFDDQFSVERPDGSNFTLKIRSTKLEDSAMYFCASSVKGGRNGYTFGSGTRLTVV.

This sequence joins TRBV18 and TRBJ2-3; weak D call: TRBD1 (5 bases). CDR3 length equals 14 residues. V was clipped by 3 bases and J by 4 bases, with 11 bases between them. The germline V gene has CDR1 KGHSH and CDR2 LQKENI. The DNA for the CDR3 is TGTGCCAGCTCACCGGGGCTGGCCCCAGATACGCAGTATTTT. The encoded protein is CASSPGLAPDTQYF.

This clone appeared a single time. The chain uses TRBV5-1 and TRBJ1-1; no definite D call. Trimming stripped 0 bases from V and 4 bases from J, with 19 bases between. In germline, CDR1 is SGHRS, CDR2 YFSETQ. The length of the CDR3 is 17 residues. CDR3 protein: CASSLEAPRSWGTEAFF. The CDR3 DNA is TGCGCCAGCAGCTTGGAAGCCCCCAGGTCCTGGGGCACTGAAGCTTTCTTT.

This chain joins TRBV28 and TRBJ2-7, with 14 bases lining up with TRBD2. From germline, CDR1 is MDHEN and CDR2 SYDVKM. With V trimmed by 6 bases and J by 7 bases, 11 bases remained unmatched. The length of the CDR3 is 16 residues. DNA for the CDR3: TGTGCCAGCAGCCTAGGACTAGCGGGAGGCCCAGGGGAGCAGTACTTC. Translation: CASSLGLAGGPGEQYF.

This chain uses TRBV4-1 with TRBJ2-3; D is possibly TRBD2 (5 bases). Germline CDR1 and CDR2: MGHRA and YSYEKL. The CDR3 totals 16 residues. V was pared by 1 base and J by 0 bases, with 11 bases between. The CDR3 reads CASSQGASPSTDTQYF. The CDR3 coding sequence is TGCGCCAGCAGCCAAGGGGCTAGCCCTAGCACAGATACGCAGTATTTT.

The chain has TRBV4-1 and TRBJ1-4; D is unresolved. The CDR3 extends over 16 amino acids. Trimming stripped 2 bases from V and 7 bases from J, with 17 bases between. The germline V gene has CDR1 MGHRA and CDR2 YSYEKL. Here the CDR3 reads CASSQTYPGAVEKLFF. The CDR3 DNA sequence: TGCGCCAGCAGCCAAACCTATCCCGGAGCGGTTGAAAAACTGTTTTTT.

The chain is built from TRBV11-1 and TRBJ2-3; D uncertain. The germline CDR1 and CDR2 sequences are SGHAT and FQDESV (reference sequence). The CDR3 totals 14 residues. Trimming stripped 4 bases from V and 0 bases from J, with 8 bases between. For the CDR3, the DNA is TGTGCCAGCAGCTCGGCAGGTAGCACAGATACGCAGTATTTT. Translated: CASSSAGSTDTQYF.

The chain links TRBV2 to TRBJ2-1; TRBD1 or TRBD2 may be the D gene (6 bases each). This CDR3 contains 15 residues. CDR1 is SNHLY, CDR2 FYNNEI, per germline. Trimming took 3 bases from V and 10 from J, leaving 19 bases between them. DNA of the CDR3: TGTGCCAGCAGTGATGAAAGGGGGGCGTCAGGGGAGCAGTTCTTC. Its protein product is CASSDERGASGEQFF.

V and J are TRBV5-1 and TRBJ2-1, with D tentatively TRBD1 or TRBD2 (5 bases each). Germline assignment: CDR1 SGHRS and CDR2 YFSETQ. V dropped 3 bases and J dropped 6 bases, with 25 bases sitting between them. The CDR3 spans 18 residues. The CDR3 DNA reads TGCGCCAGCAGCTCGCGAAACCCCGGGACCGAATACTTCAATGAGCAGTTCTTC. This encodes CASSSRNPGTEYFNEQFF.

This rearrangement joins TRBV19 to TRBJ1-1; maybe TRBD1 (6 bases). Germline CDR1 and CDR2: LNHDA and SQIVND (reference sequence). The V end lost 7 bases, the J end lost 2 bases, and 20 bases lay between the germline ends. The CDR3 contains 16 residues. This chain's CDR3 is CASKSVSGHINTEAFF. CDR3 coding DNA: TGTGCCAGTAAGTCTGTCTCGGGACACATTAACACTGAAGCTTTCTTT.

This chain joins TRBV9 and TRBJ2-7; D is ambiguous. V was cut by 0 bases and J by 1 base, with 5 bases left in between. Per the germline V gene, CDR1 is SGDLS and CDR2 is YYNGEE. The length of the CDR3 is 13 residues. CDR3 loop: CASSVGLSYEQYF. CDR3 nucleotide sequence: TGTGCCAGCAGCGTAGGTCTTTCCTACGAGCAGTACTTC.

This clone appeared once. CDR3 DNA sequence: TGTGCCAGCAGCAGGGGTGGGACAGTGAGGGAGCAGTACTTC. It translates to CASSRGGTVREQYF. The genes are TRBV5-5 and TRBJ2-7; 7 nucleotides line up with TRBD1. The ends lost 4 bases at V and 7 bases at J; junction bases unmatched: 11. This CDR3 is 14 amino acids long. Germline V CDR1 and CDR2: SGHKS, YYEKEE (reference sequence).

This chain links TRBV28 with TRBJ2-2, with 9 bases that match TRBD1. The CDR3 contains 19 residues. The trim removed 0 bases at V and 1 base at J, leaving 9 bases unmatched. Germline loops: CDR1 MDHEN, CDR2 SYDVKM. Here the CDR3 reads CASSLWGQGSYGNTGELFF. The CDR3 DNA sequence: TGTGCCAGCAGTTTATGGGGACAGGGTAGTTACGGGAACACCGGGGAGCTGTTTTTT. The full variable domain, with the rest looked up from reference TRBV28 and TRBJ2-2, is DVKVTQSSRYLVKRTGEKVFLECVQDMDHENMFWYRQDPGLGLRLIYFSYDVKMKEKGDIPEGYSVSREKKERFSLILESASTNQTSMYLCASSLWGQGSYGNTGELFFGEGSRLTVL.

The CDR3 sequence: CASSQMLGGYEQYF. Written as DNA, the CDR3 is TGTGCCAGCAGCCAGATGCTGGGCGGCTACGAGCAGTACTTC. V usage is TRBV4-2 and J usage is TRBJ2-7; D unclear. Trimming cost V 3 bases and J 3 bases, with 12 bases left between them. There are 14 residues in the CDR3. Per the germline V gene, CDR1 is LGHNA and CDR2 is YNFKEQ.

The chain recombines TRBV15 with TRBJ2-3; 9 bases match TRBD2. With V trimmed by 1 base and J by 1 base, 0 bases remained unmatched. CDR1 is LNHNV, CDR2 YYDKDF, per germline (reference sequence). This CDR3 region has 15 residues. This chain's CDR3 is CATSRVAGGTDTQYF. In nucleotides, the CDR3 is TGTGCCACCAGCAGAGTAGCGGGGGGCACAGATACGCAGTATTTT.